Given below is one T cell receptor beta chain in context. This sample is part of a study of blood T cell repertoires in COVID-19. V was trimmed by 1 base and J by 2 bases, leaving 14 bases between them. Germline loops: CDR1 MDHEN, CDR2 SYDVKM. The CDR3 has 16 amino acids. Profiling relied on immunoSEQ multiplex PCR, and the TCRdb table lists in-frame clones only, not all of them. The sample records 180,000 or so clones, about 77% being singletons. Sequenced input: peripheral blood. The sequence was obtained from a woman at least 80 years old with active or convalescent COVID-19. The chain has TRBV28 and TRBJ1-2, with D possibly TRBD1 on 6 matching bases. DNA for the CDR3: TGTGCCAGCAGTTTATCTTCGTGGACAGCAAACTATGGCTACACCTTC. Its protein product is CASSLSSWTANYGYTF.